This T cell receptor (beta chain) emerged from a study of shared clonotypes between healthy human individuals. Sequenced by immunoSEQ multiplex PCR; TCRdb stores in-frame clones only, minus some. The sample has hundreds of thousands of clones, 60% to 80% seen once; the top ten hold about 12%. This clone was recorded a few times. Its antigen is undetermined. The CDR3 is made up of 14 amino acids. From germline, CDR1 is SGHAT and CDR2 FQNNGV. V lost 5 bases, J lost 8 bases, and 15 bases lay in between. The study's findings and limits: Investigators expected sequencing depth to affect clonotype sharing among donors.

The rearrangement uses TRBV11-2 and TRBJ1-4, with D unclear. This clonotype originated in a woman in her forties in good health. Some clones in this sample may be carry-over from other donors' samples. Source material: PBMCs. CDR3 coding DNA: TGTGCCAGCAGCATCCGAGGTGTATCGGAAAAACTGTTTTTT. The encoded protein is CASSIRGVSEKLFF. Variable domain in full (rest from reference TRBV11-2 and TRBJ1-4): EAGVAQSPRYKIIEKRQSVAFWCNPISGHATLYWYQQILGQGPKLLIQFQNNGVVDDSQLPKDRFSAERLKGVDSTLKIQPAKLEDSAVYLCASSIRGVSEKLFFGSGTQLSVL.